The 7 T cell receptor beta chains given below trace back to one sample, sequenced in a study of blood T cell repertoires in COVID-19. Libraries were prepared by immunoSEQ multiplex PCR; TCRdb keeps only in-frame clonotypes and omits some of them. The sample lists more than 200,000 clones, approximately 81% occurring once. Sequencing was done on a sample of peripheral blood. These receptors were collected from a woman at least 80 years old with COVID-19, enrolled during active disease.

This chain uses TRBV5-4 with TRBJ1-4, with 8 positions matching TRBD1. The germline gives CDR1 SGHNT, CDR2 YYREEE (reference sequence). This CDR3 comprises 15 residues. The ends lost 0 bases at V and 7 bases at J; junction bases unmatched: 5. The CDR3 DNA is TGTGCCAGCAGCTTGGTTTCTGGACAGGGTGAAAAACTGTTTTTT. Translated, it gives CASSLVSGQGEKLFF. The complete variable domain, with remaining parts taken from reference TRBV5-4 and TRBJ1-4, reads ETGVTQSPTHLIKTRGQQVTLRCSSQSGHNTVSWYQQALGQGPQFIFQYYREEENGRGNFPPRFSGLQFPNYSSELNVNALELDDSALYLCASSLVSGQGEKLFFGSGTQLSVL.

V is TRBV2 and J is TRBJ1-4; D not certain. Germline V lookup: CDR1 SNHLY, CDR2 FYNNEI. Trimming cost V 2 bases and J 5 bases, with 12 bases left between them. This CDR3 is built from 15 residues. In DNA, the CDR3 is TGTGCCAGCAGTGAAAGGGAGCTATTCAATGAAAAACTGTTTTTT. Translation: CASSERELFNEKLFF.

The chain recombines TRBV19 with TRBJ1-1; possible D gene TRBD1, 5 bases. Germline V lookup: CDR1 LNHDA, CDR2 SQIVND (reference sequence). This CDR3 spans 13 amino acids. V lost 1 base, J lost 5 bases, and 8 bases lay in between. The CDR3 nucleotides are TGTGCCAGTAGTATAGTCGGGGGGACTGAAGCTTTCTTT. Translation: CASSIVGGTEAFF.

The chain uses TRBV24-1 and TRBJ2-1; 16 bases align to TRBD2. Germline-derived CDR1 and CDR2 are KGHDR and SFDVKD. The J segment lost 7 bases and the V segment lost 0 bases, leaving 5 bases of the junction unmatched. This CDR3 comprises 18 residues. The CDR3 protein is CATSDLGTSGGAWNEQFF. DNA for the CDR3: TGTGCCACCAGTGATTTGGGGACTAGCGGGGGGGCCTGGAATGAGCAGTTCTTC.

This clone has only one observation. This chain links TRBV6-5 with TRBJ2-7; 13 bases align to TRBD2. The V gene's germline CDR1 is MNHEY and CDR2 SVGAGI. V trimming: 8 bases; J trimming: 10 bases; junction bases outside the gene matches: 8. This CDR3 has 13 amino acids. CDR3 nucleotide sequence: TGTGCCAGCCGGACTAGCGGGGGATTCAAACAGTACGTC. This encodes CASRTSGGFKQYV.

The chain combines TRBV5-4 with TRBJ1-6; D is possibly TRBD1 (5 bases). V lost 3 bases and J lost 10, with 14 bases in between. CDR1 SGHNT and CDR2 YYREEE come from the germline V gene (reference sequence). This CDR3 contains 14 residues. CDR3 in DNA: TGTGCCAGCAGCTCCAACCTAGGGGTCTCACCCCTCCACTTT. Its protein product is CASSSNLGVSPLHF. Supplemented by reference TRBV5-4 and TRBJ1-6, the full variable domain reads ETGVTQSPTHLIKTRGQQVTLRCSSQSGHNTVSWYQQALGQGPQFIFQYYREEENGRGNFPPRFSGLQFPNYSSELNVNALELDDSALYLCASSSNLGVSPLHFGNGTRLTVT.

This chain links TRBV30 with TRBJ2-5; 9 bases match TRBD1. From germline, CDR1 is GTSNPN and CDR2 SVGIG (reference sequence). V shed 8 bases, J shed 4 bases, and the junction held 11 bases outside the gene matches. The CDR3 runs to 14 residues. The CDR3 loop is CARSGTGIRETQYF. The CDR3 DNA reads TGTGCCAGATCCGGGACAGGGATAAGAGAGACCCAGTACTTC. The variable domain in full, completed from reference TRBV30 and TRBJ2-5, reads SQTIHQWPATLVQPVGSPLSLECTVEGTSNPNLYWYRQAAGRGLQLLFYSVGIGQISSEVPQNLSASRPQDRQFILSSKKLLLSDSGFYLCARSGTGIRETQYFGPGTRLLVL.